This TCR beta chain was sequenced in a study of blood T cell repertoires in COVID-19. The wider study: PBMCs, B-cell-depleted T cells, or T cells were the source of the cDNA or gDNA that made up the material.

This CDR3 has 15 amino acids. Germline V CDR1 and CDR2: MGHDK, SYGVNS. Trimming removed 1 base from V and 2 bases from J, with 11 bases in between. In the original processing: The authors estimated nucleated cell counts from reference gene primer amplification. The repertoire was sequenced with immunoSEQ multiplex PCR; TCRdb's copy has only in-frame clones and lacks some. The DNA was the basis for D and trimming; V, J and clone size are from that table. Among 210,000 or so clones listed, 86% were seen once. The rearrangement uses TRBV25-1 and TRBJ1-2, with TRBD1 as a possible D gene (6 bases). This clonotype originated in a woman aged 45-60 years with acute or convalescent COVID-19. Sequenced sample: peripheral blood. DNA of the CDR3: TGTGCCAGCAGTGAATTGGGGGCGCAAAACTATGGCTACACCTTC. Amino acid sequence: CASSELGAQNYGYTF.